The present T cell receptor beta chain was sequenced within a study of T cell changes during pregnancy in multiple sclerosis (dated by TCRdb to the late 2010s). Notes on the research overall: The study examined how the T cell repertoire changed over the course of pregnancy in women with multiple sclerosis.

Comments on this clone: Which antigen it targets is not known. No base qualities exist here, and no much larger clone lies one base off it.

The germline V gene provides CDR1 SGDLS and CDR2 YYNGEE. Trimming leaves V shorter by 3 bases and J shorter by 3 bases, with the junction holding 6 bases beyond the gene matches. The CDR3 runs 14 amino acids, cysteine and phenylalanine included. The only DNA kept is the CDR3, 42 bases in frame from the first base. Library construction relied on the immunoSEQ multiplex PCR assay. Entries here come from immuneACCESS through TCRdb and include only in-frame sequences with V and J called. Some clones fail to appear in such tables; in the studies checked, an unresolved V gene covers under half of the shortfall, and the cause of the remainder is unknown. The sample yields 20,000 to 25,000 clones; less than 90% were counted once. The ten most abundant clones make up roughly 7.7% of the sample.

The chain employs TRBV9 and TRBJ2-7; TRBD1 lines up with 7 middle nucleotides. This receptor was obtained from a female donor with multiple sclerosis, enrolled in a pregnancy study. This specimen consisted of CD8+ T cells from peripheral blood mononuclear cells, obtained after pregnancy. The CDR3: CASSGRDSIYEQYF. Here is the DNA: TGTGCCAGCAGCGGCCGGGACAGCATCTACGAGCAGTACTTC.